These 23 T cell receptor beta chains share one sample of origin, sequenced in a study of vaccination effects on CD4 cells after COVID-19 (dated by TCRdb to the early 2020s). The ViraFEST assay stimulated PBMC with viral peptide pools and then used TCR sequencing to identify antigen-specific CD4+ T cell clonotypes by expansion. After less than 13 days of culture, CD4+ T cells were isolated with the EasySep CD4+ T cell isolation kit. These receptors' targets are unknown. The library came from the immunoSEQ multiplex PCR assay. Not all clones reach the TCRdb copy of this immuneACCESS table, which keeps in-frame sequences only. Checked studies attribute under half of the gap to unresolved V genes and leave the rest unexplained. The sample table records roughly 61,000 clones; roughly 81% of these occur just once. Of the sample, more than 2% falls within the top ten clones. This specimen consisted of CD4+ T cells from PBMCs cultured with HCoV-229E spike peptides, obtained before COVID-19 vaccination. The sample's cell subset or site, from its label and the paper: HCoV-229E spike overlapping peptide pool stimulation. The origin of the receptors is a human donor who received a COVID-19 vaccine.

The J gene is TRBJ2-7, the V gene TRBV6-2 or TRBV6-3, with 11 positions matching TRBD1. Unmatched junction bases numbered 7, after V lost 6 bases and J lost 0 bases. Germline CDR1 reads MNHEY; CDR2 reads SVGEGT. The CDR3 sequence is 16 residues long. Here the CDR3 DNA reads TGTGCCAGCAGCCAGTCGGGGACAGGGGGCTCCTACGAGCAGTACGTC. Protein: CASSQSGTGGSYEQYV.

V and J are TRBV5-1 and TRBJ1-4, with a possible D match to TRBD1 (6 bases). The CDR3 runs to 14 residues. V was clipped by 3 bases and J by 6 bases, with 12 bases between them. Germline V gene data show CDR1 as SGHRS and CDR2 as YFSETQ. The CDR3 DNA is TGCGCCAGCAGCTCCCGGGACAAAGATGAAAAACTGTTTTTT. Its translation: CASSSRDKDEKLFF.

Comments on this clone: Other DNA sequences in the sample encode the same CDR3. The CDR3 loop reads CASSGGTSGGLQETQYF. The CDR3 coding sequence is TGTGCCAGCAGCGGGGGGACTAGCGGGGGCCTGCAAGAGACCCAGTACTTC. The chain uses TRBV9 and TRBJ2-5; TRBD2 aligns across 14 bases. CDR3 length: 17 amino acids. J was trimmed by 2 bases and V by 3 bases; bases with no gene match: 6. Germline values: CDR1 SGDLS, CDR2 YYNGEE.

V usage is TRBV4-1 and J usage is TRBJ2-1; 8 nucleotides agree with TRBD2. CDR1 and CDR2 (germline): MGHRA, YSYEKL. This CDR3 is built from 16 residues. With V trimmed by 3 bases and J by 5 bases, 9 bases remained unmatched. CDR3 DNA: TGCGCCAGCAGCCATCACCGGGGGGGCCTGGACAATGAGCAGTTCTTC. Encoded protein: CASSHHRGGLDNEQFF.

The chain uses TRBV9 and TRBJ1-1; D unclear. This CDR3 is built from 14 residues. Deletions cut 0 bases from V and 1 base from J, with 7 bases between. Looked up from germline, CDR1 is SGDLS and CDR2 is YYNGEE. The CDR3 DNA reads TGTGCCAGCAGCGTAGAGTCCCAGAACACTGAAGCTTTCTTT. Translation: CASSVESQNTEAFF.

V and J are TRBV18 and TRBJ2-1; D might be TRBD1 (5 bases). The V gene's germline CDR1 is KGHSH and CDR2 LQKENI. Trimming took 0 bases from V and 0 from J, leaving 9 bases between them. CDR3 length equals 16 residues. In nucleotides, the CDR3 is TGTGCCAGCTCACCACCGTTAGGGGACTCCTACAATGAGCAGTTCTTC. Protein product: CASSPPLGDSYNEQFF.

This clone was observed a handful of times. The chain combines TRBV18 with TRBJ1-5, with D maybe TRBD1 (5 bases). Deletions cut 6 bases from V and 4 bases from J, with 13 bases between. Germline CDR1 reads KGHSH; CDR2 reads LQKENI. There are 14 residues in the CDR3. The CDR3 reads CASSLETGNQPQHF. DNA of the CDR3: TGTGCCAGCTCGTTAGAAACAGGTAATCAGCCCCAGCATTTT.

Written as DNA, the CDR3 is TGCGCCAGCAGCTTGGGGACTAGCGGGGGCACAGATACGCAGTATTTT. Translating gives CASSLGTSGGTDTQYF. This chain joins TRBV5-1 and TRBJ2-3; 12 bases are shared with TRBD2. Trimming took 0 bases from V and 1 from J; bases not matched to a gene: 0. CDR1 and CDR2 (germline): SGHRS, YFSETQ. The CDR3 is 16 amino acids.

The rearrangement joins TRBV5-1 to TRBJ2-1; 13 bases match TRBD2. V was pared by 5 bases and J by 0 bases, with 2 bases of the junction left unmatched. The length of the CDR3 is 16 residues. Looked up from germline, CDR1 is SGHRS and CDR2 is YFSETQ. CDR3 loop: CASRRLAGGSYNEQFF. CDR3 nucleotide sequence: TGCGCCAGCAGAAGACTAGCGGGGGGCTCCTACAATGAGCAGTTCTTC.

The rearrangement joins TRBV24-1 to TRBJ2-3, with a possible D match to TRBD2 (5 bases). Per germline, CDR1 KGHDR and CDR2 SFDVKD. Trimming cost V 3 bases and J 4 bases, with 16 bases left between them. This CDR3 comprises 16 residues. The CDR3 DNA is TGTGCCACCAGTGATCTCGGGAATCATGCGGCAGATACGCAGTATTTT. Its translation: CATSDLGNHAADTQYF.

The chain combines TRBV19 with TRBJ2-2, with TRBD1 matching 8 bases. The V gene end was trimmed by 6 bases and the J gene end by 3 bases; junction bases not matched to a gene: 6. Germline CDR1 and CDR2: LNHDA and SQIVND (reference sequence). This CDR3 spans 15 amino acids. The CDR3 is CASRHQDRDTGELFF. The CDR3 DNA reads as TGTGCCAGTAGGCATCAGGACAGGGACACCGGGGAGCTGTTTTTT. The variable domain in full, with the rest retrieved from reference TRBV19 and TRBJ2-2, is DGGITQSPKYLFRKEGQNVTLSCEQNLNHDAMYWYRQDPGQGLRLIYYSQIVNDFQKGDIAEGYSVSREKKESFPLTVTSAQKNPTAFYLCASRHQDRDTGELFFGEGSRLTVL.

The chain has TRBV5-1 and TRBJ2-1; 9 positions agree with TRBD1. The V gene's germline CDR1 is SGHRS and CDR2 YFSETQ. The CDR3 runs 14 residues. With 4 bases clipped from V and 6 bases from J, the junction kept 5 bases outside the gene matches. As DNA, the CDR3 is TGCGCCAGCAGCCCCCGGGACAGGGTCAATGAGCAGTTCTTC. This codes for CASSPRDRVNEQFF.

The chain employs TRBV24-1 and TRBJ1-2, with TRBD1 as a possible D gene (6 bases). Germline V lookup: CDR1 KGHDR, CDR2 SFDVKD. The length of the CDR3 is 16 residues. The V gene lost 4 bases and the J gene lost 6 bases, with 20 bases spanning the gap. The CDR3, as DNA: TGTGCCACCAGTGACCCCGGGACACAAGATCTCGATGGCTACACCTTC. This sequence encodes CATSDPGTQDLDGYTF.

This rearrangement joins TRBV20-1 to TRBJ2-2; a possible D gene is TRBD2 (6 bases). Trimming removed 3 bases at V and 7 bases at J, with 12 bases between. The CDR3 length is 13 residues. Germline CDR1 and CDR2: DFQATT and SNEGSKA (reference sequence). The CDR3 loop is CSASGLASGELFF. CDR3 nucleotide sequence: TGCAGTGCTAGTGGTCTAGCGAGCGGGGAGCTGTTTTTT.

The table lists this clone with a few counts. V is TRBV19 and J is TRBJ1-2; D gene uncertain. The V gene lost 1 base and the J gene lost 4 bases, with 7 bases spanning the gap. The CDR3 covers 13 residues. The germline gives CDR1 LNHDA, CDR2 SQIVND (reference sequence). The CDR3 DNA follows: TGTGCCAGTAGTATAGGTGCACCCTATGGCTACACCTTC. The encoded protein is CASSIGAPYGYTF.

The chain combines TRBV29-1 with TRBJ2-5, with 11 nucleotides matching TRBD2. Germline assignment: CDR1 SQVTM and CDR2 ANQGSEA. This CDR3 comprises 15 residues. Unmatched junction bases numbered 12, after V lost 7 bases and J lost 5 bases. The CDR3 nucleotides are TGCAGCGCCCTTCCGACTAGCGGGGCGGGTGAGACCCAGTACTTC. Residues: CSALPTSGAGETQYF.

Here the CDR3 reads CASSDSFVDTQYF. For the CDR3, the DNA is TGTGCCAGCAGTGACTCTTTTGTGGATACGCAGTATTTT. The chain has TRBV6-4 and TRBJ2-3; no definite D call. V lost 0 bases to trimming and J lost 6 bases, with 7 bases between them. CDR3 size: 13 residues. Per the germline V gene, CDR1 is MRHNA and CDR2 is SNTAGT.

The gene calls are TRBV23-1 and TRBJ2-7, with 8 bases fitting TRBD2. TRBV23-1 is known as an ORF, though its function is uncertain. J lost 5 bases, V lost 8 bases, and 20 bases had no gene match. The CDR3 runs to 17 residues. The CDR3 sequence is CASPFIRGGAGSHEQYV. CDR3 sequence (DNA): TGCGCCAGCCCATTCATACGGGGGGGGGCTGGTTCCCACGAGCAGTACGTC.

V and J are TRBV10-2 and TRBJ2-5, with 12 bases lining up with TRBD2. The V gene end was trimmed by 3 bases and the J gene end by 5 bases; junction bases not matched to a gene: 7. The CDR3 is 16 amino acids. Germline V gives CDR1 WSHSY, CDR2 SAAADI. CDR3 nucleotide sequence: TGCGCCAGCAGTGACCTAGCGGGGGGGCGTAAGGAGACCCAGTACTTC. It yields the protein CASSDLAGGRKETQYF.

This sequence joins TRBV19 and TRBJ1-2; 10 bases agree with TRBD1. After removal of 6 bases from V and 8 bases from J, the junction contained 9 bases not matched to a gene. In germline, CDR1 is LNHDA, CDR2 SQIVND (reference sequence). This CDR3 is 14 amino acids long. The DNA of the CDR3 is TGTGCCAGTAGAAGGACAGGGGGAGGTCGAGGCTACACCTTC. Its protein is CASRRTGGGRGYTF.

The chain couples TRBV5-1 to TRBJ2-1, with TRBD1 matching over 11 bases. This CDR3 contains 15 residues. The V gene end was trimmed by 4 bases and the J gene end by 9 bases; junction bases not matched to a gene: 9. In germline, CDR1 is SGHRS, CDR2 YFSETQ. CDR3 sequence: CASSGGTGGYGEQFF. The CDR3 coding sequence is TGCGCCAGCAGCGGCGGGACAGGGGGGTACGGTGAGCAGTTCTTC.

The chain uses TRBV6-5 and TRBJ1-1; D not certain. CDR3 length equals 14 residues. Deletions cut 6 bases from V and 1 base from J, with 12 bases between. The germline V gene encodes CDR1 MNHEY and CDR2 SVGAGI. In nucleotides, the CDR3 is TGTGCCAGCAGCCGATGGAGATCGAACACTGAAGCTTTCTTT. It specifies CASSRWRSNTEAFF.

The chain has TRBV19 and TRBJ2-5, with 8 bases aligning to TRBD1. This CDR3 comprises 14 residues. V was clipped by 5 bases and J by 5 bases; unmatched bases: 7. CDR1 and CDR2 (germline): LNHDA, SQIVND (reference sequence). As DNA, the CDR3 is TGTGCCAGTAGTTCGACAGGGGCAGCGGAGACCCAGTACTTC. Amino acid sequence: CASSSTGAAETQYF.